These 20 T cell receptor beta chains originate from one sample sequenced in a study of neurological immune-mediated disorders. A single record per CDR3 protein comes from TCRdb applying MiXCR to the 5' RACE reads. The table shows fewer than 80,000 distinct CDR3 sequences, with 5.2% occurring only once. The sample taken for sequencing was PBMCs. The receptors shown here come from a young woman with multiple sclerosis.

This clonotype showed up many times. DNA of the CDR3: TGCGCCAGCAGCTTGCACAATGAGCAGTTCTTC. Translating it yields CASSLHNEQFF. The rearrangement links TRBV5-1 to TRBJ2-1; D uncertain. Trimming took off 1 base at V and 5 bases at J, with 1 base between the two ends. The CDR3 is made up of 11 amino acids. CDR1 and CDR2 (germline): SGHRS, YFSETQ.

This clonotype was counted ten times or more. The chain carries TRBV9 and TRBJ2-2; possibly TRBD2 for D (6 bases). Trimming shortened V by 0 bases and J by 6 bases, and 9 bases separated the two germline ends. Per germline, CDR1 SGDLS and CDR2 YYNGEE. The CDR3 length is 14 residues. The CDR3 is CASSVAGTSGELFF. The CDR3 DNA reads as TGTGCCAGCAGCGTAGCCGGGACTTCCGGGGAGCTGTTTTTT.

Details on this clonotype: This could be a read error, since a much larger clone is one nucleotide away. The chain joins TRBV20-1 to TRBJ2-3; D possibly corresponds to TRBD2 (5 bases). Trimming took 3 bases from V and 0 from J, leaving 10 bases between them. This CDR3 is built from 14 residues. Looked up from germline, CDR1 is DFQATT and CDR2 is SNEGSKA (reference sequence). CDR3 coding DNA: TGCAGTGCTAGTAGCGTAAAGAGCACAGATACGCAGTATTTT. This sequence encodes CSASSVKSTDTQYF.

This clonotype appeared many times. The chain carries TRBV6-5 and TRBJ1-2; 8 positions agree with TRBD1. Losses at the gene ends were 5 bases for V and 0 bases for J; bases not matched to a gene: 8. Per germline, CDR1 MNHEY and CDR2 SVGAGI. This CDR3 comprises 16 residues. The CDR3 DNA is TGTGCCAGCAGTGTATATTCAGGGGGCTCTAACTATGGCTACACCTTC. It translates to CASSVYSGGSNYGYTF.

The V call is TRBV12-3 or TRBV12-4, the J call TRBJ1-1; D may be TRBD1 (6 bases). The length of the CDR3 is 16 residues. The V and J ends lost 7 bases and 4 bases respectively, with 22 bases between them. As DNA, the CDR3 is TGTGCCAGCACCATATACAGGGCCACGCGGGGCACTGAAGCTTTCTTT. This gives the protein CASTIYRATRGTEAFF.

This clonotype was detected ten times or more. V is TRBV20-1 and J is TRBJ2-2; 9 bases match TRBD1. Trimming at V came to 1 base and at J to 1 base, leaving 4 bases not matched to a gene. The CDR3 contains 16 residues. Germline V gene lookup returns CDR1 DFQATT and CDR2 SNEGSKA (reference sequence). This chain's CDR3 is CSARGPGQGNTGELFF. CDR3 nucleotide sequence: TGCAGTGCTAGAGGCCCGGGACAGGGGAACACCGGGGAGCTGTTTTTT.

This clonotype was seen repeatedly, ten times or more. The genes are TRBV12-3 or TRBV12-4 and TRBJ2-7; TRBD1 might be the D (6 bases). This CDR3 has 12 amino acids. V lost 7 bases and J lost 6, with 13 bases in between. CDR3 in amino acids: CASKGRGAEQYF. Written as DNA, the CDR3 is TGTGCCAGCAAGGGCAGGGGAGCCGAGCAGTACTTC.

This clonotype was observed at least ten times. The J gene is TRBJ1-1, the V gene TRBV5-1; D perhaps matches TRBD1 (6 bases). This CDR3 comprises 14 residues. Germline values: CDR1 SGHRS, CDR2 YFSETQ. Between the trimmed V and J ends, which lost 4 bases and 1 base, there was a span of 11 bases. The CDR3 DNA reads TGCGCCAGCAGCACCCTGGACAGGAACACTGAAGCTTTCTTT. Its translation is CASSTLDRNTEAFF. The variable domain in full, completed from reference TRBV5-1 and TRBJ1-1, reads KAGVTQTPRYLIKTRGQQVTLSCSPISGHRSVSWYQQTPGQGLQFLFEYFSETQRNKGNFPGRFSGRQFSNSRSEMNVSTLELGDSALYLCASSTLDRNTEAFFGQGTRLTVV.

This clonotype was seen at least ten times. This rearrangement joins TRBV5-1 to TRBJ2-7, with D unresolved. Deletions cut 1 base from V and 1 base from J, with 12 bases between. Germline CDR1 reads SGHRS; CDR2 reads YFSETQ. The CDR3 sequence is 15 residues long. This CDR3 is CASSLRLLGSYEQYF. CDR3 in DNA: TGCGCCAGCAGCTTGAGATTACTCGGTTCCTACGAGCAGTACTTC.

Ten or more counts support this clonotype. V is TRBV20-1 and J is TRBJ2-1; 13 bases fit TRBD2. CDR1 and CDR2 from the germline V gene are DFQATT and SNEGSKA (reference sequence). The CDR3 contains 18 residues. Trimming cost V 1 base and J 0 bases; bases outside gene matches: 6. CDR3 in amino acids: CSARAGTSGVSSYNEQFF. CDR3 in DNA: TGCAGTGCTAGAGCGGGGACTAGCGGGGTCAGCTCCTACAATGAGCAGTTCTTC.

Ten or more counts support this clonotype. The chain links TRBV20-1 to TRBJ1-1, with no clear D. The CDR3 length is 11 residues. Germline V CDR1 and CDR2: DFQATT, SNEGSKA (reference sequence). Trimming took 5 bases from V and 0 from J, leaving 4 bases between them. The CDR3 nucleotides read TGCAGTGCTCATATGAACACTGAAGCTTTCTTT. Translation gives CSAHMNTEAFF.

This clonotype was recorded at least ten times. The V and J genes are TRBV12-3 or TRBV12-4 and TRBJ1-4; D might be TRBD1 (6 bases). Deletions cut 3 bases from V and 7 bases from J, with 12 bases between. There are 14 residues in the CDR3. The CDR3 sequence is CASSFQGKSEKLFF. CDR3 coding DNA: TGTGCCAGCAGTTTTCAGGGGAAGAGTGAAAAACTGTTTTTT.

This clonotype came up many times. V usage is TRBV29-1 and J usage is TRBJ2-2; TRBD1 agrees at 8 bases. The CDR3 runs to 12 residues. CDR1 and CDR2 from the germline V gene are SQVTM and ANQGSEA. The V gene end was trimmed by 7 bases and the J gene end by 4 bases; junction bases not matched to a gene: 2. CDR3 DNA sequence: TGCAGCGCCGACAGGGGCACCGGGGAGCTGTTTTTT. Translating gives CSADRGTGELFF.

The gene calls are TRBV18 and TRBJ2-3; D gene unclear. The CDR3 consists of 16 residues. The germline gives CDR1 KGHSH, CDR2 LQKENI. V dropped 3 bases and J dropped 5 bases, with 18 bases sitting between them. The chain's CDR3 is CASSPAAAPVVDTQYF. CDR3 DNA sequence: TGTGCCAGCTCACCGGCAGCCGCTCCGGTTGTAGATACGCAGTATTTT.

This clonotype has ten or more counts. The genes are TRBV27 and TRBJ2-1; D possibly uses TRBD1 or TRBD2 (5 bases each). The CDR3 contains 15 residues. V was trimmed by 5 bases and J by 1 base, leaving 12 bases between them. Germline-derived CDR1 and CDR2 are MNHEY and SMNVEV (reference sequence). In nucleotides, the CDR3 is TGTGCCAGCAGTGCCGGGGACCGATCCTACAATGAGCAGTTCTTC. This sequence encodes CASSAGDRSYNEQFF.

The chain combines TRBV20-1 with TRBJ1-1; D unclear. Trimming pared 1 base from V and 1 base from J, leaving 10 bases between. This CDR3 spans 14 amino acids. From germline, CDR1 is DFQATT and CDR2 SNEGSKA (reference sequence). As DNA, the CDR3 is TGCAGTGCTAGAGGGGCTTCGCAGAACACTGAAGCTTTCTTT. Its protein product is CSARGASQNTEAFF.

This chain links TRBV6-6 with TRBJ2-7; D may correspond to TRBD1 or TRBD2 (6 bases each). Germline CDR1 reads MNHNY; CDR2 reads SVGAGI (reference sequence). The CDR3 length is 13 residues. Deletions cut 5 bases from V and 1 base from J, with 9 bases between. The CDR3 nucleotides read TGTGCCAGCAGTCGGGGGCCGTCCTACGAGCAGTACTTC. Amino acid sequence: CASSRGPSYEQYF.

This clonotype was observed a handful of times. J is TRBJ2-7 and V is TRBV5-1; no firm D call. CDR3 length: 13 residues. V lost 0 bases and J 1 base, leaving 5 bases between the germline ends. From germline, CDR1 is SGHRS and CDR2 YFSETQ. DNA of the CDR3: TGCGCCAGCAGCTTGGTCAGTTCCTACGAGCAGTACTTC. This sequence encodes CASSLVSSYEQYF. Full variable domain (rest looked up from reference TRBV5-1 and TRBJ2-7): KAGVTQTPRYLIKTRGQQVTLSCSPISGHRSVSWYQQTPGQGLQFLFEYFSETQRNKGNFPGRFSGRQFSNSRSEMNVSTLELGDSALYLCASSLVSSYEQYFGPGTRLTVT.

Concerning this clonotype itself: One base away lies a much larger clone, so this may be a sequencing read error. V is TRBV20-1 and J is TRBJ2-7; 8 nucleotides agree with TRBD2. The CDR3 is made up of 14 amino acids. CDR1 and CDR2 (germline): DFQATT, SNEGSKA (reference sequence). The trim removed 6 bases at V and 0 bases at J, leaving 7 bases unmatched. DNA of the CDR3: TGCAGTGCCTGGGAGCGGGGGACCTCCTACGAGCAGTACTTC. Its translation: CSAWERGTSYEQYF.

The table lists this clonotype with many counts. The rearrangement uses TRBV20-1 and TRBJ1-4; TRBD1 matches at 10 bases. V lost 2 bases and J lost 6; bases outside the gene matches: 6. CDR1 and CDR2 (germline): DFQATT, SNEGSKA (reference sequence). This CDR3 has 15 residues. The chain's CDR3 is CSARPMTGGDEKLFF. The CDR3, as DNA: TGCAGTGCTAGACCGATGACAGGGGGCGATGAAAAACTGTTTTTT.